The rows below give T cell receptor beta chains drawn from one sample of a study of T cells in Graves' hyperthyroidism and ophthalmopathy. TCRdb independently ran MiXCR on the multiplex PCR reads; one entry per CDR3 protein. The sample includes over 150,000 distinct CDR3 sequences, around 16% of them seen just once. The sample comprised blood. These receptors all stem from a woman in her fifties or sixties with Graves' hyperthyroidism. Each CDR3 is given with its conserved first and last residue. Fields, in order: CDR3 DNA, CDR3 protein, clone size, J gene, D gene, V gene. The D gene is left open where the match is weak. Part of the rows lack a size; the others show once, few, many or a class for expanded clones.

DNA: TGTGCCAGCAGTTTTAGCGGGAGTGTCCACAATGAGCAGTTCTTC
CDR3: CASSFSGSVHNEQFF
size: NA
J: TRBJ2-1
D: TRBD2
V: TRBV28

DNA: TGTGCCAGCAGATACGGGGCAGGGACTATGAACACTGAAGCTTTCTTT
CDR3: CASRYGAGTMNTEAFF
size: many
J: TRBJ1-1
D: NA
V: TRBV7-8

DNA: TGTGCCAGCAGTCCTTCGGACAGGGGGCTTACTGAAGCTTTCTTT
CDR3: CASSPSDRGLTEAFF
size: many
J: TRBJ1-1
D: TRBD1
V: TRBV12-3/TRBV12-4

DNA: TGCAGTGCCCCCGGGACAGGGCTAAACTATGGCTACACCTTC
CDR3: CSAPGTGLNYGYTF
size: once
J: TRBJ1-2
D: TRBD1
V: TRBV20-1

DNA: TGTGCCAGCAGCTCCGGGACAGGGGCAGAGACCCAGTACTTC
CDR3: CASSSGTGAETQYF
size: NA
J: TRBJ2-5
D: TRBD1
V: TRBV27

DNA: TGCAGTGCAGAAAGGACTAGCGGGAGGGTCTTAAATCGTGGGGAGCAGTTCTTC
CDR3: CSAERTSGRVLNRGEQFF
size: many
J: TRBJ2-1
D: TRBD2
V: TRBV20-1

DNA: TGCGCCAGCAGCTTGAGCACCGGGACAGGGTCCACCGGGGAGCTGTTTTTT
CDR3: CASSLSTGTGSTGELFF
size: NA
J: TRBJ2-2
D: TRBD1
V: TRBV5-1

DNA: TGCAGTGCCCGGGGGGCAGAAGCTTTCTTT
CDR3: CSARGAEAFF
size: many
J: TRBJ1-1
D: NA
V: TRBV20-1

DNA: TGCAGTGCTAGAGATCCGAGGGGCGGAGAGGGCTACACCTTC
CDR3: CSARDPRGGEGYTF
size: few
J: TRBJ1-2
D: NA
V: TRBV20-1

DNA: TGTGCCAGCAGCCCCGGGCTGGGGGAACTGTTTTTT
CDR3: CASSPGLGELFF
size: many
J: TRBJ1-4
D: NA
V: TRBV11-3

DNA: TGTGCCAGCAGCCAAGTAAATAGCGGCACTGAAGCTTTCTTT
CDR3: CASSQVNSGTEAFF
size: many
J: TRBJ1-1
D: NA
V: TRBV3-1

DNA: TGCAGCGTACAGGAGAGCTCCTACGAGCAGTACTTC
CDR3: CSVQESSYEQYF
size: many
J: TRBJ2-7
D: NA
V: TRBV29-1

DNA: TGTGCCAGCAGCTTAGCGTGGGGACAGGGTGAGACCCAGTACTTC
CDR3: CASSLAWGQGETQYF
size: NA
J: TRBJ2-5
D: TRBD1
V: TRBV7-6

DNA: TGTGCCAGCAGACTGGGGACTAGCGGGTACAATGAGCAGTTCTTC
CDR3: CASRLGTSGYNEQFF
size: many
J: TRBJ2-1
D: TRBD2
V: TRBV28

DNA: TGTGCCAGCAGCTTTTGGGCCCTGAACACTGAAGCTTTCTTT
CDR3: CASSFWALNTEAFF
size: few
J: TRBJ1-1
D: NA
V: TRBV5-6

DNA: TGCGCCAGCAGCCCCCGATCGGGCGGCACTGAAGCTTTCTTT
CDR3: CASSPRSGGTEAFF
size: many
J: TRBJ1-1
D: NA
V: TRBV4-1

DNA: TGTGCCAGTAGTACCTGGGACAGGGGGTACTATGGCTACACCTTC
CDR3: CASSTWDRGYYGYTF
size: few
J: TRBJ1-2
D: TRBD1
V: TRBV19

DNA: TGTGCCAGCAGTGAAGTTGGCGGGAACTCCTACAATGAGCAGTTCTTC
CDR3: CASSEVGGNSYNEQFF
size: many
J: TRBJ2-1
D: NA
V: TRBV6-1

DNA: TGCAGCGTTGATGGGGGGGACACTGAAGCTTTCTTT
CDR3: CSVDGGDTEAFF
size: NA
J: TRBJ1-1
D: NA
V: TRBV29-1